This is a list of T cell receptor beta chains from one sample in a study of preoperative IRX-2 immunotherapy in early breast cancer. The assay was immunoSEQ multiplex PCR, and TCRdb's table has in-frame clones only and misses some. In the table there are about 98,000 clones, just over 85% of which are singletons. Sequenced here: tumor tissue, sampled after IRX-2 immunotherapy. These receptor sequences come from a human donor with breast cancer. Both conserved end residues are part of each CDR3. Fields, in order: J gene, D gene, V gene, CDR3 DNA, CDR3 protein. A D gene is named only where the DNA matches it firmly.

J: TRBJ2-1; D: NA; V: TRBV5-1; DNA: TGCGCCAGCAGCTGGGACCTACGCTCCTACAATGAGCAGTTCTTC; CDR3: CASSWDLRSYNEQFF
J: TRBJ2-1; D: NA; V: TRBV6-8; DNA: TGTGCCACCCTCAGGGAAGGGGGGGGACCCTACAATGAGCAGTTCTTC; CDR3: CATLREGGGPYNEQFF
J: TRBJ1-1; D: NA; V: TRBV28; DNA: TGTGCCAGCAGTTTTATGGGGAACACTGAAGCTTTCTTT; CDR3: CASSFMGNTEAFF
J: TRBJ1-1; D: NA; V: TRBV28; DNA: TGTGCCAGCAGTTTCACAGGGATAAGGGGGTCGGCTTTCTTT; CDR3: CASSFTGIRGSAFF
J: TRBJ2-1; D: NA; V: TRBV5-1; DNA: TGCGCCAGCAGCTTGGCTAGGCAACTTTACAATGAGCAGTTCTTC; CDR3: CASSLARQLYNEQFF
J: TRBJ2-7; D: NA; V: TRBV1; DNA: TGCGCCAGCAGCCAAGTAGGGGGGGTTTACGAGCAGTACTTC; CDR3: CASSQVGGVYEQYF
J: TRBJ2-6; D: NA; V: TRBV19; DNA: TGTGCCACCCGGAGCAGTACCCTCTCTGGGGCCAACGTCCTGACTTTC; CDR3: CATRSSTLSGANVLTF
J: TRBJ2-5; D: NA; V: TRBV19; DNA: TGTGCCAGTAGTATGCCAGGTGGTGGAGAGACCCAGTACTTC; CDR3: CASSMPGGGETQYF
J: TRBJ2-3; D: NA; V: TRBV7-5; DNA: TGTGCCAGCAGCTTAGAGAGCGGGGGTGATACGCAGTATTTT; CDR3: CASSLESGGDTQYF
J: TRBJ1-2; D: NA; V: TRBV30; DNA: TGTGCCTGGAGTGTACCGAAGGCGGTCGAACTGTACCTCTATGGCTACACCTTC; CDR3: CAWSVPKAVELYLYGYTF
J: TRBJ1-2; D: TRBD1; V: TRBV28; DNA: TGTGCCAGCAGTTACCAGGGGGGAAACTATGGCTACACCTTC; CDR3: CASSYQGGNYGYTF
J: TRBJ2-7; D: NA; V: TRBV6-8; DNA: TGTGCCAGCAGTTACGGCGCTCCGGCAGGCAGGGGCTCCGAGCAGTACTTC; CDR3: CASSYGAPAGRGSEQYF
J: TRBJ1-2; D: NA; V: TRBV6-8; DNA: TGTGCCAGCAGTTACCCCGAGGCAAGAAACTATGGCTACACCTTC; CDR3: CASSYPEARNYGYTF
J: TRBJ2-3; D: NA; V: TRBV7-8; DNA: TGTGCCAGCACAAGGGGGGGAGGGACCGATACGCAGTATTTT; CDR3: CASTRGGGTDTQYF
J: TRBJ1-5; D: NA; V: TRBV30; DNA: TGTGCCTGGAGTGGTGATGTACCCGATCAGCCCCAGCATTTT; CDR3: CAWSGDVPDQPQHF